Following are 18 T cell receptor beta chains from one sample sequenced in a study of blood T cell repertoires in COVID-19. Assay: immunoSEQ multiplex PCR; the TCRdb copy retains only in-frame clones and omits some. Here the sample spans fewer than 350,000 clones, around 90% being singletons. Sequencing was carried out using PBMCs or T cells enriched from blood (not recorded which). Source of these receptors: a woman aged 40-49 years with acute COVID-19.

The chain combines TRBV15 with TRBJ1-2; 10 nucleotides match TRBD1. Unmatched junction bases numbered 2, after V lost 6 bases and J lost 7 bases. The CDR3 sequence is 12 residues long. Germline V lookup: CDR1 LNHNV, CDR2 YYDKDF (reference sequence). The CDR3 protein is CATRGTGVGYTF. Here the CDR3 DNA reads TGTGCCACCAGGGGGACAGGGGTTGGCTACACCTTC.

This clone was seen only once. The chain recombines TRBV15 with TRBJ1-2; 8 nucleotides align to TRBD1. In germline, CDR1 is LNHNV, CDR2 YYDKDF (reference sequence). The CDR3 is 15 amino acids. The trim removed 1 base at V and 4 bases at J, leaving 5 bases unmatched. CDR3 sequence (DNA): TGTGCCACCAGCAGAGGGGCAGGGGGCGGCTATGGCTACACCTTC. Its translation: CATSRGAGGGYGYTF.

The chain combines TRBV10-3 with TRBJ2-3, with 9 bases identical to TRBD2. CDR1 is ENHRY and CDR2 is SYGVKD in the germline V gene. The CDR3 consists of 15 residues. Trimming at V came to 6 bases and at J to 2 bases, leaving 6 bases not matched to a gene. CDR3 bases: TGTGCCATCAGCAACCTAGCGGGGACCACAGATACGCAGTATTTT. Protein product: CAISNLAGTTDTQYF.

This clone has just a few counts. V and J are TRBV30 and TRBJ2-7, with D perhaps TRBD1 (5 bases). The germline CDR1 and CDR2 sequences are GTSNPN and SVGIG (reference sequence). The CDR3 extends over 15 amino acids. Between the trimmed V and J ends, which lost 3 bases and 2 bases, there was a span of 17 bases. The CDR3 region has the DNA TGTGCCTGGAGGAGGCCCTCATGGACACCCTACGAGCAGTACTTC. Protein product: CAWRRPSWTPYEQYF.

This chain connects TRBV18 to TRBJ2-1, with TRBD2 identical over 12 bases. V lost 8 bases to trimming and J lost 6 bases; unmatched junction nucleotides: 5. The CDR3 totals 14 residues. CDR1 and CDR2 from the germline V gene are KGHSH and LQKENI. The CDR3 loop reads CASRLAGAFNEQFF. Here the CDR3 DNA reads TGTGCCAGCCGACTAGCGGGAGCCTTCAATGAGCAGTTCTTC. The full variable domain, its missing parts supplied by reference TRBV18 and TRBJ2-1, is NAGVMQNPRHLVRRRGQEARLRCSPMKGHSHVYWYRQLPEEGLKFMVYLQKENIIDESGMPKERFSAEFPKEGPSILRIQQVVRGDSAAYFCASRLAGAFNEQFFGPGTRLTVL.

The chain has TRBV19 and TRBJ2-3; 9 bases fit TRBD1. The junction had 12 bases not matched to a gene; V was cut back by 4 bases and J by 7 bases. Germline V gene lookup returns CDR1 LNHDA and CDR2 SQIVND (reference sequence). This CDR3 contains 16 residues. CDR3 coding DNA: TGTGCCAGTAGTACCGCCGGGACAGGGAGCGTATATACGCAGTATTTT. It yields the protein CASSTAGTGSVYTQYF. The variable domain in full, with the rest retrieved from reference TRBV19 and TRBJ2-3, is DGGITQSPKYLFRKEGQNVTLSCEQNLNHDAMYWYRQDPGQGLRLIYYSQIVNDFQKGDIAEGYSVSREKKESFPLTVTSAQKNPTAFYLCASSTAGTGSVYTQYFGPGTRLTVL.

This chain links TRBV5-1 with TRBJ2-7; 10 nucleotides match TRBD1. There are 17 residues in the CDR3. CDR1 and CDR2 from the germline V gene are SGHRS and YFSETQ. Trimming removed 1 base from V and 3 bases from J; junction bases left unmatched: 10. The chain's CDR3 is CASSLNAVGTGVYEQYF. The CDR3 nucleotides are TGCGCCAGCAGCTTGAACGCCGTCGGGACAGGGGTCTACGAGCAGTACTTC. Supplemented by reference TRBV5-1 and TRBJ2-7, the full variable domain reads KAGVTQTPRYLIKTRGQQVTLSCSPISGHRSVSWYQQTPGQGLQFLFEYFSETQRNKGNFPGRFSGRQFSNSRSEMNVSTLELGDSALYLCASSLNAVGTGVYEQYFGPGTRLTVT.

The V call is TRBV5-6, the J call TRBJ2-1; maybe TRBD2 (8 bases). There are 17 residues in the CDR3. Trimming took 2 bases from V and 2 from J, leaving 17 bases between them. The germline V gene has CDR1 SGHDT and CDR2 YYEEEE. CDR3 protein: CASSFFGSGTAYNEQFF. The CDR3 region has the DNA TGTGCCAGCAGCTTCTTCGGTAGCGGGACAGCCTACAATGAGCAGTTCTTC.

The V and J genes are TRBV15 and TRBJ1-2; D is possibly TRBD1 (6 bases). Germline loops: CDR1 LNHNV, CDR2 YYDKDF (reference sequence). This CDR3 has 14 amino acids. The V and J ends lost 0 bases and 2 bases respectively, with 7 bases between them. The CDR3 nucleotides are TGTGCCACCAGCAGAGAACAGGGCAACTATGGCTACACCTTC. The encoded protein is CATSREQGNYGYTF. The full variable domain, completed using reference TRBV15 and TRBJ1-2, is DAMVIQNPRYQVTQFGKPVTLSCSQTLNHNVMYWYQQKSSQAPKLLFHYYDKDFNNEADTPDNFQSRRPNTSFCFLDIRSPGLGDTAMYLCATSREQGNYGYTFGSGTRLTVV.

The chain joins TRBV5-4 to TRBJ1-1, with D unresolved. V shed 2 bases and J shed 7 bases, with 6 bases lying between them. The CDR3 runs to 11 residues. Germline V gene data show CDR1 as SGHNT and CDR2 as YYREEE (reference sequence). The CDR3 DNA follows: TGTGCCAGCAGCTTCGGTGGTGAAGCTTTCTTT. The encoded protein is CASSFGGEAFF. The whole variable domain, filled in from reference TRBV5-4 and TRBJ1-1, reads ETGVTQSPTHLIKTRGQQVTLRCSSQSGHNTVSWYQQALGQGPQFIFQYYREEENGRGNFPPRFSGLQFPNYSSELNVNALELDDSALYLCASSFGGEAFFGQGTRLTVV.

The V call is TRBV5-4, the J call TRBJ2-7; D is unclear. Per the germline V gene, CDR1 is SGHNT and CDR2 is YYREEE (reference sequence). This CDR3 spans 15 amino acids. V gave up 0 bases and J gave up 0 bases, with 10 bases separating them. Here the CDR3 reads CASSLAPGSSYEQYF. The CDR3 nucleotides are TGTGCCAGCAGCTTGGCCCCAGGCAGCTCCTACGAGCAGTACTTC.

The J gene is TRBJ1-2, the V gene TRBV18; D gene unclear. The germline V gene encodes CDR1 KGHSH and CDR2 LQKENI. V was trimmed by 0 bases and J by 3 bases, leaving 8 bases between them. The CDR3 totals 14 residues. The CDR3 reads CASSPPWRDYGYTF. Here the CDR3 DNA reads TGTGCCAGCTCACCACCTTGGAGGGACTATGGCTACACCTTC. Based on the CDR3 plus reference TRBV18 and TRBJ1-2, the full variable domain is NAGVMQNPRHLVRRRGQEARLRCSPMKGHSHVYWYRQLPEEGLKFMVYLQKENIIDESGMPKERFSAEFPKEGPSILRIQQVVRGDSAAYFCASSPPWRDYGYTFGSGTRLTVV.

The chain couples TRBV20-1 to TRBJ2-1; TRBD2 agrees at 14 bases. In germline, CDR1 is DFQATT, CDR2 SNEGSKA (reference sequence). V was pared by 3 bases and J by 10 bases, with 8 bases of the junction left unmatched. The CDR3 extends over 15 amino acids. The DNA for the CDR3 is TGCAGTGCTAGTTTTCCGGGACTAGCGGGAGAGGAGCAGTTCTTC. Protein: CSASFPGLAGEEQFF.

The CDR3 DNA is TGTGCCTGGAGTCCGAGCGGGAGGGCCCTAACGGTGAATGAGCAGTTCTTC. This gives the protein CAWSPSGRALTVNEQFF. The chain joins TRBV30 to TRBJ2-1, with 10 bases aligning to TRBD2. V lost 2 bases to trimming and J lost 7 bases; unmatched junction nucleotides: 14. CDR1 GTSNPN and CDR2 SVGIG come from the germline V gene (reference sequence). There are 17 residues in the CDR3.

The chain links TRBV4-1 to TRBJ2-4; 7 bases match TRBD2. Germline lookup yields CDR1 MGHRA and CDR2 YSYEKL. CDR3 length: 20 residues. The J segment lost 1 base and the V segment lost 5 bases, leaving 20 bases of the junction unmatched. The CDR3, as DNA: TGCGCCAGCAGCAGAGGGAGTGGTAGCGGGCCCTTAGGGGCCAAAAACATTCAGTACTTC. This codes for CASSRGSGSGPLGAKNIQYF.

V and J are TRBV5-1 and TRBJ2-1; tentatively, D is TRBD2 (5 bases). The germline V gene has CDR1 SGHRS and CDR2 YFSETQ. With 5 bases removed from V and 7 bases from J, the gap between germline ends came to 7 bases. This CDR3 has 11 residues. CDR3: CASRTGNEQFF. The CDR3 bases are TGCGCCAGCAGGACGGGGAATGAGCAGTTCTTC. Variable domain in full (rest from reference TRBV5-1 and TRBJ2-1): KAGVTQTPRYLIKTRGQQVTLSCSPISGHRSVSWYQQTPGQGLQFLFEYFSETQRNKGNFPGRFSGRQFSNSRSEMNVSTLELGDSALYLCASRTGNEQFFGPGTRLTVL.

This clone has only a few counts. The J gene is TRBJ1-1, the V gene TRBV5-1; 8 bases line up with TRBD1. The V gene's germline CDR1 is SGHRS and CDR2 YFSETQ. The CDR3 runs 17 residues. With 1 base clipped from V and 5 bases from J, the junction kept 13 bases outside the gene matches. The CDR3 spells CASSLTPPGTGETEAFF. The DNA of the CDR3 is TGCGCCAGCAGCTTGACCCCGCCCGGGACAGGAGAGACTGAAGCTTTCTTT. The variable domain in full, completed from reference TRBV5-1 and TRBJ1-1, reads KAGVTQTPRYLIKTRGQQVTLSCSPISGHRSVSWYQQTPGQGLQFLFEYFSETQRNKGNFPGRFSGRQFSNSRSEMNVSTLELGDSALYLCASSLTPPGTGETEAFFGQGTRLTVV.

The chain uses TRBV28 and TRBJ1-4, with 7 bases identical to TRBD1. V dropped 7 bases and J dropped 10; count of bases not matched to a gene: 15. The V gene's germline CDR1 is MDHEN and CDR2 SYDVKM. The CDR3 runs to 15 residues. The CDR3 DNA follows: TGTGCCAGCACCCCCGGGGCAGGGGGTCTTGCAAAACTGTTTTTT. As protein: CASTPGAGGLAKLFF.